The rows below give T cell receptor beta chains drawn from one sample of a study of OX40 agonist ivuxolimab in advanced cancers. Assay: immunoSEQ multiplex PCR; the TCRdb copy retains only in-frame clones and omits some. The sample consists of 15,000 to 20,000 clones, over 70% of them appearing once. The sample consisted of CD4+ or CD8+ T cells sorted from blood, taken in a trial of the OX40 agonist ivuxolimab. Receptor source: an adult with an advanced solid tumor such as melanoma, head and neck, liver or kidney cancer. The conserved cysteine and the conserved F or W are not part of the CDR3 here. The order of the fields is V gene, CDR3 length, J gene, CDR3 protein.

TRBV5-1	14	TRBJ2-3	ASSSGTSGSTDTQY
TRBV21-1	10	TRBJ2-1	ASSKDTGSQF
TRBV19	12	TRBJ1-2	ASSTRQGTYGYT
TRBV16	13	TRBJ1-3	ASSQSRTGGNTIY
TRBV11-2	16	TRBJ2-4	ASSLLRTSGLAKNIQY
TRBV28	12	TRBJ2-1	ASSLADSYNEQF
TRBV13	12	TRBJ2-7	ASSLVNGANEQY
TRBV6-6	12	-	ASTKDRGLYEQY
TRBV7-3	10	TRBJ1-1	ASSPGAGEAF
TRBV5-4	13	TRBJ2-7	ASSQKGDRSEEQY
TRBV9	14	TRBJ2-7	ASSASGTSALYEQY
TRBV14	10	TRBJ2-1	ASSQANNEQF
TRBV5-3	12	TRBJ1-1	ASSLASGNTEAF
TRBV6-1	12	TRBJ2-7	ASSDRDRVIEQY
TRBV14	13	TRBJ2-5	ASSQDQGAGETQY
TRBV5-6	12	TRBJ1-1	ASSPGSFGTEAF
TRBV28	11	TRBJ2-7	ASSRRNPYEQY
TRBV2	12	TRBJ2-1	ASSGTSGYNEQF
TRBV28	12	TRBJ2-5	ASSLHGFSETQY
TRBV13	11	TRBJ2-7	ASSLGDHYEQY
TRBV6-1	12	TRBJ1-3	ASSRRNPGNTIY
TRBV6-5	12	TRBJ2-3	ASSSGQGLDTQY
TRBV7-8	11	TRBJ2-7	ASSLGLAYEQY
TRBV28	16	TRBJ2-6	ASRPGRDGFSGANVLT
TRBV7-9	11	TRBJ2-1	ASSLSGRNEQF
TRBV7-9	15	TRBJ1-4	ASSSTGLGATNEKLF
TRBV9	14	TRBJ2-3	ASSVPSGRGGDTQY
TRBV9	13	TRBJ2-3	ASSEGLAVGDTQY
TRBV9	12	TRBJ1-1	ASSVHEMNTEAF
TRBV7-3	10	TRBJ2-2	ASSTAPGELF
TRBV4-2	13	TRBJ2-1	ASSLSEGVHNEQF
TRBV7-6	12	TRBJ2-2	ASRNSGIGGELF
TRBV2	14	TRBJ1-4	ASTALQKGAGEKLF
TRBV18	13	TRBJ2-1	ASSPSRGLYNEQF
TRBV7-9	15	TRBJ2-3	ASSLEVLAGVTDTQY
TRBV5-4	10	TRBJ2-3	ASSLPPDTQY
TRBV4-3	10	TRBJ2-7	ASSQGATEQY
TRBV28	17	TRBJ2-1	ASSLRPTPKREGFNEQF
TRBV27	14	TRBJ2-3	ASNPIAGGSTDTQY
TRBV27	12	TRBJ2-7	ASSAGQGSYEQY
TRBV6-5	13	TRBJ2-7	ASSYSGGSSYEQY
TRBV25-1	10	TRBJ1-1	ASRTVNTEAF
TRBV4-2	14	TRBJ2-7	ASSQPGVAGNNEQY
TRBV5-8	15	TRBJ2-1	ASSLPGLALFYNEQF
TRBV4-1	15	TRBJ2-3	ASSRTPGQGVTDTQY
TRBV11-2	11	TRBJ1-2	ASSLGGRSGYT